A selection of T cell receptor beta chains follows, all from one sample in a study of shared clonotypes between healthy human individuals. Method: immunoSEQ multiplex PCR; TCRdb's copy keeps in-frame clones and lacks some. This sample has 550,000 to 850,000 clones, with over 65% found just once. The sample consisted of memory CD4+ T cells sorted from blood. Receptor source: a woman younger than 45 in good health. The CDR3 runs from the conserved cysteine through the conserved F or W. The D gene is left open where the match is weak. The size entry is marked missing in some rows and otherwise reads once, few, many or a size class.

d_call: -; v_call: TRBV27; clone_size: -; j_call: TRBJ2-3; cdr3_nt: TGTGCCAGCAGTTCCCGGGTCTCCTTGGATACGCAGTATTTT; cdr3_aa: CASSSRVSLDTQYF
d_call: -; v_call: TRBV28; clone_size: -; j_call: TRBJ2-3; cdr3_nt: TGTGCCAGCAGTTTTCGTACGGGAACCACAGATACGCAGTATTTT; cdr3_aa: CASSFRTGTTDTQYF
d_call: TRBD1; v_call: TRBV15; clone_size: -; j_call: TRBJ2-7; cdr3_nt: TGTGCCACCAGCAGGATAAACAGGGGCGGCGAGCAGTACTTC; cdr3_aa: CATSRINRGGEQYF
d_call: -; v_call: TRBV28; clone_size: -; j_call: TRBJ1-2; cdr3_nt: TGTGCCAGCAGCGATGTAGGGGGTGGCTATGGCTACACCTTC; cdr3_aa: CASSDVGGGYGYTF
d_call: TRBD1; v_call: TRBV28; clone_size: -; j_call: TRBJ1-2; cdr3_nt: TGTGCCAGCAGCCCAGTCTCCGGGACAGGGGCCTATGGCTACACCTTC; cdr3_aa: CASSPVSGTGAYGYTF
d_call: -; v_call: TRBV6-1; clone_size: -; j_call: TRBJ1-1; cdr3_nt: TGTGCCAGCAGCGGGGCCTTCGCCACTGAAGCTTTCTTT; cdr3_aa: CASSGAFATEAFF
d_call: -; v_call: TRBV10-3; clone_size: -; j_call: TRBJ1-5; cdr3_nt: TGTGCCATCAGTGAGTCGACTCAGGGGAGCAATCAGCCCCAGCATTTT; cdr3_aa: CAISESTQGSNQPQHF
d_call: -; v_call: TRBV5-1; clone_size: many; j_call: TRBJ2-3; cdr3_nt: TGCGCCAGCAGCCGGGGGGCTGATACGCAGTATTTT; cdr3_aa: CASSRGADTQYF
d_call: -; v_call: TRBV30; clone_size: -; j_call: TRBJ2-3; cdr3_nt: TGTGCCTGGAGCCTCTCCGGGCTCGCAGATACGCAGTATTTT; cdr3_aa: CAWSLSGLADTQYF
d_call: -; v_call: TRBV19; clone_size: -; j_call: TRBJ2-4; cdr3_nt: TGTGCCAGTAGTCCGTTGGGGACACACATTCAGTACTTC; cdr3_aa: CASSPLGTHIQYF
d_call: TRBD1; v_call: TRBV19; clone_size: once; j_call: TRBJ2-3; cdr3_nt: TGTGCCAGTAGTGACCCAACCGGGACAGGGGGCACAGATACGCAGTATTTT; cdr3_aa: CASSDPTGTGGTDTQYF
d_call: -; v_call: TRBV11-3; clone_size: -; j_call: TRBJ2-3; cdr3_nt: TGTGCCAGCAGCTCGACCCCCAGGGAAGGTACGCAGTATTTT; cdr3_aa: CASSSTPREGTQYF
d_call: -; v_call: TRBV28; clone_size: -; j_call: TRBJ2-7; cdr3_nt: TGTGCCAGCACCACCGGGTTTGAGCAGTACTTC; cdr3_aa: CASTTGFEQYF
d_call: TRBD1; v_call: TRBV6-5; clone_size: -; j_call: TRBJ1-1; cdr3_nt: TGTGCCAGCAGACCCTGGACAGGGAGTGGGACTGAAGCTTTCTTT; cdr3_aa: CASRPWTGSGTEAFF
d_call: -; v_call: TRBV27; clone_size: -; j_call: TRBJ1-4; cdr3_nt: TGTGCCAGCAGTACGCAAGGGGTCCCTAATGAAAAACTGTTTTTT; cdr3_aa: CASSTQGVPNEKLFF